One sample yielded the 13 T cell receptor beta chains listed below, sequenced in a study of blood T cells in healthy people across ages. Primers used in a second PCR of roughly 6 to 11 cycles were a sample-barcoded 5' primer and a J-beta primer mix. Each CDR3 protein gets one entry after TCRdb re-called the 5' RACE reads with MiXCR. The sample consists of some 1.1 million distinct CDR3 sequences, about two fifths of them appearing once. The sample comprised blood. These receptors all stem from a young man in good health.

The rearrangement joins TRBV28 to TRBJ1-1; 9 bases align to TRBD1. There are 15 residues in the CDR3. Trimming removed 5 bases from V and 7 bases from J; junction bases left unmatched: 11. Per the germline V gene, CDR1 is MDHEN and CDR2 is SYDVKM. The CDR3 DNA sequence: TGTGCCAGCAGTGTGCGGCTACAGGGGGCGGATGAAGCTTTCTTT. Protein product: CASSVRLQGADEAFF.

The count of this clonotype is one. The J gene is TRBJ1-5, the V gene TRBV2, with a possible D match to TRBD1 (5 bases). Trimming left V 1 base short and J 2 bases short, with 12 bases between. CDR1 SNHLY and CDR2 FYNNEI come from the germline V gene. The CDR3 extends over 16 amino acids. As DNA, the CDR3 is TGTGCCAGCAGTGAAGGGGGCGGGTTGGGCAATCAGCCCCAGCATTTT. Encoded protein: CASSEGGGLGNQPQHF.

The chain is built from TRBV7-9 and TRBJ1-3; D may be TRBD1 (6 bases). Germline V CDR1 and CDR2: SEHNR, FQNEAQ (reference sequence). Trimming removed 5 bases from V and 3 bases from J, with 14 bases in between. The CDR3 totals 15 residues. DNA for the CDR3: TGTGCCAGCAGCCCCGAACAGGGAGGTGGAAACACCATATATTTT. Translation gives CASSPEQGGGNTIYF.

Turning to this clonotype: A much bigger clone sits one base away, suggesting this may be a read error. The gene calls are TRBV5-1 and TRBJ2-1; 7 bases agree with TRBD2. The CDR3 contains 14 residues. CDR1 and CDR2 (germline): SGHRS, YFSETQ. The CDR3, as DNA: TGCGCCAGCAGCTCACTAGCGTTGGGTAATGAGCAGTTATTC. Its protein product is CASSSLALGNEQLF.

The chain employs TRBV10-3 and TRBJ2-7, with TRBD2 matching 13 bases. The CDR3 is 16 residues long. Looked up from germline, CDR1 is ENHRY and CDR2 is SYGVKD. V dropped 2 bases and J dropped 3; count of bases not matched to a gene: 4. The CDR3 is CAISEGLAGANYEQYF. CDR3 DNA sequence: TGTGCCATCAGTGAGGGACTAGCGGGGGCGAACTACGAGCAGTACTTC.

This clonotype has a handful of counts. V gene TRBV9 combines with J gene TRBJ1-1, with D maybe TRBD1 (5 bases). Per germline, CDR1 SGDLS and CDR2 YYNGEE. V lost 4 bases to trimming and J lost 7 bases, with 17 bases between them. The CDR3 is made up of 14 amino acids. The DNA of the CDR3 is TGTGCCAGCAGCAAGGGGCTAGAAACAAGTGAAGCTTTCTTT. As protein: CASSKGLETSEAFF.

This clonotype was found once. V usage is TRBV6-1 and J usage is TRBJ2-4; D assignment may be TRBD1 or TRBD2 (5 bases each). Trimming shortened V by 7 bases and J by 8 bases, and 18 bases separated the two germline ends. Germline loops: CDR1 MNHNS, CDR2 SASEGT. The CDR3 loop spans 14 amino acids. This chain's CDR3 is CASITRGVSDIQYF. The CDR3 DNA is TGTGCCAGCATCACGAGGGGTGTATCGGACATTCAGTACTTC.

This chain joins TRBV7-9 and TRBJ2-3; possible D gene TRBD1, 8 bases. V was pared by 3 bases and J by 4 bases, with 20 bases between. The CDR3 sequence is 17 residues long. Germline assignment: CDR1 SEHNR and CDR2 FQNEAQ (reference sequence). Here the CDR3 reads CASSFGGTGGLADTQYF. The CDR3 region has the DNA TGTGCCAGCAGCTTCGGGGGGACAGGCGGACTAGCAGATACGCAGTATTTT.

Of note for this clonotype: A read error may account for a junction end that differs from germline. CDR3 region: CASSLVGQATDAQYF. In DNA form, the CDR3 reads TGTGCCAGCAGCTTAGTGGGACAGGCCACAGATGCGCAGTATTTT. The chain employs TRBV7-2 and TRBJ2-3, with 8 bases fitting TRBD1. CDR3 length equals 15 residues. Germline-derived CDR1 and CDR2 are SGHTA and FQGNSA.

In this sample, this clonotype turned up a few times. The chain employs TRBV29-1 and TRBJ1-2; 7 bases align to TRBD1. The junction had 3 bases not matched to a gene; V was cut back by 3 bases and J by 2 bases. This CDR3 has 13 residues. Germline V gene sequence: CDR1 SQVTM, CDR2 ANQGSEA. CDR3 nucleotide sequence: TGCAGCGTTGAGGGACAGTCAAACTATGGCTACACCTTC. This translates into CSVEGQSNYGYTF.

Only one count was recorded for this clonotype. V gene TRBV20-1 combines with J gene TRBJ1-1; weak D call: TRBD1 (5 bases). The ends were cut back, 4 bases at V and 4 bases at J, with 22 bases in the middle. Germline V gene sequence: CDR1 DFQATT, CDR2 SNEGSKA (reference sequence). The CDR3 is made up of 16 amino acids. This chain's CDR3 is CSAKSGHTGSGTEAFF. The DNA for the CDR3 is TGCAGTGCTAAATCGGGTCATACAGGTTCGGGCACTGAAGCTTTCTTT.

This clonotype came up a few times. The chain is built from TRBV7-9 and TRBJ1-4; D remains ambiguous. CDR1 and CDR2 (germline): SEHNR, FQNEAQ (reference sequence). The V and J ends lost 6 bases and 6 bases respectively, with 8 bases between them. This CDR3 region has 12 residues. CDR3 loop: CASSFKDEKLFF. The CDR3 DNA sequence: TGTGCCAGCAGTTTCAAGGATGAAAAACTGTTTTTT.

There are a few counts of this clonotype. The CDR3 region is CSARVKGQENTEAFF. In nucleotides, the CDR3 is TGCAGTGCTAGAGTTAAGGGACAGGAGAACACTGAAGCTTTCTTT. The V call is TRBV20-1, the J call TRBJ1-1; TRBD1 agrees at 8 bases. CDR1 is DFQATT and CDR2 is SNEGSKA in the germline V gene (reference sequence). J lost 1 base, V lost 1 base, and 5 bases had no gene match. The CDR3 has 15 amino acids.